The clone carrying this TCR beta chain was detected only once. Its cognate antigen is unknown. Trimming pared 4 bases from V and 7 bases from J, leaving 20 bases between. This CDR3 contains 15 residues. The germline CDR1 and CDR2 sequences are SGHRS and YFSETQ. The data were taken from a study of CD8+ T cells in alopecia areata. Whole-study results and caveats: An increase in clonality over normal scalp was evident in lesional scalp, especially alopecia totalis/universalis.

Sequencing templates came from extracted RNA that was reverse transcribed into cDNA. Method: immunoSEQ multiplex PCR; TCRdb's copy keeps in-frame clones and lacks some. The table has 90,000 to 150,000 clones, roughly two fifths seen once; the top ten hold 3.1%. The sequence came from a human donor with alopecia areata. The chain couples TRBV5-1 to TRBJ2-5; D unresolved. The sequencing input was CD4+ T cells sorted from blood. CDR3 in DNA: TGCGCCAGCAGCCGGGTCCCCGGTGAGCGCGGGACCCAGTACTTC. Residues: CASSRVPGERGTQYF.